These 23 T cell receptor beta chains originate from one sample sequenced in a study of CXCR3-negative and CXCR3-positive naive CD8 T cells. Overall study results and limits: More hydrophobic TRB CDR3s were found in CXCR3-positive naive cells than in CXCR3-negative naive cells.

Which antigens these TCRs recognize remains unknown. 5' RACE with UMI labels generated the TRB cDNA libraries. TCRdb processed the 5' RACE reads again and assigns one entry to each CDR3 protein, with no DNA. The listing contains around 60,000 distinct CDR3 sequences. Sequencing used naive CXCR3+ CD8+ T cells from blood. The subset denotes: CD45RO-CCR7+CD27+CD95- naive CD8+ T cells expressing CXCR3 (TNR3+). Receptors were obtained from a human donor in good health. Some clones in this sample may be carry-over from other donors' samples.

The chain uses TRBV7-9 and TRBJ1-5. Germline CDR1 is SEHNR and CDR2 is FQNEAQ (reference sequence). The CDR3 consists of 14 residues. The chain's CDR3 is CASSLVAGDQPQHF.

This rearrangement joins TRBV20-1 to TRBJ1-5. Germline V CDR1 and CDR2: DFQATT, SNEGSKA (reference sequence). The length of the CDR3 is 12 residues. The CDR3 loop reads CSAADSNQPQHF.

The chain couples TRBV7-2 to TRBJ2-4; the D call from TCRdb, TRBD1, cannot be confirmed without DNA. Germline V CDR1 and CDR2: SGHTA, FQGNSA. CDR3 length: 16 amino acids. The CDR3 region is CASTSQGPEAKNIQYF.

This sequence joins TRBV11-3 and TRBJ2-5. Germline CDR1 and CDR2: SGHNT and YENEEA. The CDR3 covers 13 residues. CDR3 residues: CASSLSPQETQYF.

The CDR3 sequence is CASSPGPLGHYEQYF. The chain is built from TRBV28 and TRBJ2-7; there is no DNA to check the TCRdb D call of TRBD1. Germline loops: CDR1 MDHEN, CDR2 SYDVKM. CDR3 length: 15 residues.

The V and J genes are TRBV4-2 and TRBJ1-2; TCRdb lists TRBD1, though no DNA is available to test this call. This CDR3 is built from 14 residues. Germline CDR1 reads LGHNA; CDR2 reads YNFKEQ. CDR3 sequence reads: CASSPPGQSYGYTF.

CDR3 sequence: CASAKGLARLDTQYF. The chain uses TRBV27 and TRBJ2-3; TCRdb indicates TRBD2, and absent DNA this call remains unverified. The CDR3 totals 15 residues. Germline values: CDR1 MNHEY, CDR2 SMNVEV (reference sequence).

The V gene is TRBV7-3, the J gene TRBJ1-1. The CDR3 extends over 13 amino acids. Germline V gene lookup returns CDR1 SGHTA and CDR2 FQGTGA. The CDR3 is CASSLFSNTEAFF. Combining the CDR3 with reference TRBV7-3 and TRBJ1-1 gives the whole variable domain GAGVSQTPSNKVTEKGKYVELRCDPISGHTALYWYRQSLGQGPEFLIYFQGTGAADDSGLPNDRFFAVRPEGSVSTLKIQRTERGDSAVYLCASSLFSNTEAFFGQGTRLTVV.

This CDR3 is CASSLDGADEQFF. The chain joins TRBV7-9 to TRBJ2-7; there is no DNA to check the TCRdb D call of TRBD1. CDR3 length: 13 residues. Germline CDR1 and CDR2: SEHNR and FQNEAQ (reference sequence).

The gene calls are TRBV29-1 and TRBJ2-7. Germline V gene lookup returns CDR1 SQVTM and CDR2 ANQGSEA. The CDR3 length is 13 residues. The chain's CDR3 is CSVDISGSYEQYF.

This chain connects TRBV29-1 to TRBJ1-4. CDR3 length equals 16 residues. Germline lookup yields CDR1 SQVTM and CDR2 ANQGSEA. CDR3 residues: CSVLKITGPDNEKLFF. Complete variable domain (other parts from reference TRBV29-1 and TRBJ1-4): SAVISQKPSRDICQRGTSLTIQCQVDSQVTMMFWYRQQPGQSLTLIATANQGSEATYESGFVIDKFPISRPNLTFSTLTVSNMSPEDSSIYLCSVLKITGPDNEKLFFGSGTQLSVL.

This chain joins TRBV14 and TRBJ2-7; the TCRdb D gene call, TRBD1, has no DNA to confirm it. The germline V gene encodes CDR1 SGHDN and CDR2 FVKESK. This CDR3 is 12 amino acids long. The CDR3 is CASSPFRQEQYF. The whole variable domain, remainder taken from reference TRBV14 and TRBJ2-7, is EAGVTQFPSHSVIEKGQTVTLRCDPISGHDNLYWYRRVMGKEIKFLLHFVKESKQDESGMPNNRFLAERTGGTYSTLKVQPAELEDSGVYFCASSPFRQEQYFGPGTRLTVT.

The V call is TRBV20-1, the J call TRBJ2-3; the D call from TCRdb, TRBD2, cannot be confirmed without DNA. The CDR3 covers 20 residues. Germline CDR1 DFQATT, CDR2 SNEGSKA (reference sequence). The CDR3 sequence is CSARTPQVLRLAASTDTQYF.

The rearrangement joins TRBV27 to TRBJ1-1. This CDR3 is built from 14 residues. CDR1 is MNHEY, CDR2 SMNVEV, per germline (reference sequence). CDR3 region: CASSLSQANTEAFF.

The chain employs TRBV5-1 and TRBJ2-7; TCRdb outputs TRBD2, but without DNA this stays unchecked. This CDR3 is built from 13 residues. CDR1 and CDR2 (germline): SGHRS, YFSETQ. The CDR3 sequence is CASSSRAENEQYF.

This chain's CDR3 is CASSMTGVGEQYF. J is TRBJ2-7 and V is TRBV19; TCRdb outputs TRBD1, but without DNA this stays unchecked. Germline V gene data show CDR1 as LNHDA and CDR2 as SQIVND (reference sequence). The CDR3 is 13 residues long.

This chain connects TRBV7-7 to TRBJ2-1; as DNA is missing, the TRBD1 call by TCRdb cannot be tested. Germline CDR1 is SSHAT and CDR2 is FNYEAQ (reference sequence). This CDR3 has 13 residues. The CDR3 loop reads CASSKGQGNEQFF.

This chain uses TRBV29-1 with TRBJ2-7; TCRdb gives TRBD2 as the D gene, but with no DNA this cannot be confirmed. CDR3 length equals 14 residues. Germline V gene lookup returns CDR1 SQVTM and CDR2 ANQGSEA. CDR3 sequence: CSVRFSEGFHEQYF.

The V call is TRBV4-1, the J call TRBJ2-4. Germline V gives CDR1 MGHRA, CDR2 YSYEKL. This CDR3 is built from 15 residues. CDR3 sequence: CASSHPTLAKNIQYF.

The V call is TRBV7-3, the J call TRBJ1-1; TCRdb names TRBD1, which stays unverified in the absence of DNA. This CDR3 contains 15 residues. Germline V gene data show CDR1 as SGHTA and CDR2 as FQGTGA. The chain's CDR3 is CASSLFPGQVTEAFF.

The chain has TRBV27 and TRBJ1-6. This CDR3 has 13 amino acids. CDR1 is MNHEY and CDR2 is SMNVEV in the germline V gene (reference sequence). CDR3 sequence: CASSKLSTSAHHF.

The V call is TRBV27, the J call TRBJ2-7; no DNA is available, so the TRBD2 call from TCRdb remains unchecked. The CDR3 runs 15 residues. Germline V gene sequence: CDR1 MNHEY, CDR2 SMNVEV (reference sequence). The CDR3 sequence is CASSFSRDPGYEQYF.

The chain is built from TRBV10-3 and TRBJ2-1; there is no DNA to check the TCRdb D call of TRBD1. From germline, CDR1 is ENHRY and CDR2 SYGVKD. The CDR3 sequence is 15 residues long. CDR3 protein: CAISDPMRGYNEQFF.